The 25 T cell receptor beta chains presented below share a single source sample, sequenced in a study of tumor-infiltrating lymphocytes in primary liver carcinoma. For blood RNA, unsorted whole blood served as the source, and germline DNA was extracted too. Production of TCR beta cDNA used 500 ng total RNA together with a constant-region primer. Three nested multiplex PCR rounds of slightly modified ARM-PCR generated TCR beta libraries. The first two PCR rounds, approximately 10 cycles each, used TRBV1-TRBV30 forward primers and a C-beta reverse primer. TCRdb called the multiplex PCR reads again in MiXCR, with one record for every CDR3 protein. The repertoire consists of about 320,000 distinct CDR3 sequences, with 60% to 80% occurring once and the leading ten covering 9%. The specimen was peripheral blood. Receptors were obtained from a man aged 40-49 years with primary liver carcinoma and hepatitis B virus infection.

This chain connects TRBV11-2 to TRBJ2-3; the match to TRBD2 covers 13 bases. Per germline, CDR1 SGHAT and CDR2 FQNNGV. V lost 2 bases and J lost 5; bases outside the gene matches: 10. CDR3 size: 18 residues. CDR3 protein: CASSLLLGLAGVVDTQYF. The CDR3 region has the DNA TGTGCCAGCAGCTTACTACTTGGACTAGCGGGAGTCGTAGATACGCAGTATTTT.

This clonotype was seen many times. This sequence joins TRBV6-5 and TRBJ2-1; D might be TRBD2 (6 bases). This CDR3 comprises 16 residues. V was cut by 5 bases and J by 0 bases, with 14 bases left in between. The V gene's germline CDR1 is MNHEY and CDR2 SVGAGI. In DNA, the CDR3 is TGTGCCAGCAGTCCGTCCGGGACTTCCTCCTACAATGAGCAGTTCTTC. Translated: CASSPSGTSSYNEQFF.

Worth noting for this clonotype: A much more abundant neighbour one base away suggests this may be a read error. The chain uses TRBV12-3 or TRBV12-4 and TRBJ2-7, with TRBD1 matching over 8 bases. With 10 bases clipped from V and 1 base from J, the junction kept 9 bases outside the gene matches. There are 14 residues in the CDR3. The CDR3 bases are TGTGCCAACAGGGGGACAGCTGCGTCCTACGAGCAGTACTTC. Protein product: CANRGTAASYEQYF.

In the case of this clonotype: Given a much more abundant clone one base away, this may be a read error. The rearrangement uses TRBV12-3 or TRBV12-4 and TRBJ1-2; unclear D gene. The CDR3 has 13 amino acids. This chain's CDR3 is CASSPRLSYGYIF. In DNA, the CDR3 is TGTGCCAGCAGTCCTAGGTTAAGCTATGGCTACATCTTC.

A word on this clonotype: Given the absence of the conserved phenylalanine or tryptophan at the CDR3 end, a read error is likely. The chain links TRBV10-3 to TRBJ2-3, with TRBD2 identical over 9 bases. Germline loops: CDR1 ENHRY, CDR2 SYGVKD. Losses at the gene ends were 7 bases for V and 1 base for J; bases not matched to a gene: 9. The CDR3 totals 16 residues. CDR3 sequence (DNA): TGTGCCATCATGGGAGTAGCGGGAGTTGGCACAGATACGCAGTATTAT. Protein sequence: CAIMGVAGVGTDTQYY.

On this clonotype itself: It may be a read error: a sequence one base away is much more abundant. The rearrangement links TRBV6-6 to TRBJ2-1; 12 bases line up with TRBD2. This CDR3 has 16 residues. Trimming removed 3 bases from V and 6 bases from J; junction bases left unmatched: 6. Germline CDR1 reads MNHNY; CDR2 reads SVGAGI (reference sequence). The CDR3: CASSYPSGRAGNEQFF. In nucleotides, the CDR3 is TGTGCCAGCAGTTATCCTAGCGGGAGGGCGGGCAATGAGCAGTTCTTC.

Of note for this clonotype: Since a much larger clone is just one base distant, this may be a read error. It is likely a read error, because the conserved phenylalanine at the end of the CDR3 is missing. The chain couples TRBV6-2 or TRBV6-3 to TRBJ2-7; D uncertain. The germline V gene encodes CDR1 MNHEY and CDR2 SVGEGT. This CDR3 contains 12 residues. V was pared by 4 bases and J by 1 base, with 5 bases between. CDR3 region: CASSSESYEQYL. The CDR3 DNA follows: TGTGCCAGCAGTTCGGAATCCTACGAGCAGTACTTA.

This clonotype was detected a few times. This chain links TRBV11-2 with TRBJ1-4; no reliable D call. Germline-derived CDR1 and CDR2 are SGHAT and FQNNGV. V was trimmed by 1 base and J by 0 bases, leaving 6 bases between them. CDR3 length: 15 amino acids. The CDR3 region has the DNA TGTGCCAGCAGCTTAGGGGGTGCAACTAATGAAAAACTGTTTTTT. This codes for CASSLGGATNEKLFF. The variable domain in full, with the rest retrieved from reference TRBV11-2 and TRBJ1-4, is EAGVAQSPRYKIIEKRQSVAFWCNPISGHATLYWYQQILGQGPKLLIQFQNNGVVDDSQLPKDRFSAERLKGVDSTLKIQPAKLEDSAVYLCASSLGGATNEKLFFGSGTQLSVL.

The V gene is TRBV29-1, the J gene TRBJ2-5; perhaps TRBD1 as D (5 bases). Trimming removed 5 bases at V and 9 bases at J, with 22 bases between. CDR3 size: 14 residues. Germline assignment: CDR1 SQVTM and CDR2 ANQGSEA. Written as DNA, the CDR3 is TGCAGCGTTTACAACAGGATCGGCAACCAAGCCCAGTACTTC. Encoded protein: CSVYNRIGNQAQYF.

Regarding this clonotype: A read error is possible here, since a much larger clone lies one base away. This chain uses TRBV6-1 with TRBJ2-7; D not certain. Trimming took 4 bases from V and 7 from J, leaving 11 bases between them. Germline V CDR1 and CDR2: MNHNS, SASEGT. This CDR3 spans 12 amino acids. DNA of the CDR3: TGTGCCAGCAGTGTAAGTAGGTGGGAGCAGTACTTC. It codes for CASSVSRWEQYF.

Comment on this clonotype: A read error may account for a junction end that differs from germline. This chain links TRBV11-2 with TRBJ2-2, with D tentatively TRBD1 (6 bases). There are 17 residues in the CDR3. CDR1 is SGHAT, CDR2 FQNNGV, per germline. The CDR3 sequence is CASSLDRRGRDTGVLFF. The CDR3, as DNA: TGTGCCAGCAGCTTAGATCGTCGGGGTAGGGACACCGGGGTGCTGTTTTTT.

This clonotype turned up a few times. V gene TRBV5-1 combines with J gene TRBJ1-1; TRBD1 matches 7 bases. Germline values: CDR1 SGHRS, CDR2 YFSETQ. The CDR3 spans 14 residues. After removal of 4 bases from V and 3 bases from J, the junction contained 6 bases not matched to a gene. CDR3 in amino acids: CASSIQGGDTEAFF. The CDR3 nucleotides are TGCGCCAGCAGCATCCAGGGGGGCGACACTGAAGCTTTCTTT.

For this clonotype: One junction end does not reproduce the germline sequence, and a read error may be involved. The rearrangement joins TRBV5-6 to TRBJ1-5; D gene ambiguous. The CDR3 loop spans 15 amino acids. Germline loops: CDR1 SGHDT, CDR2 YYEEEE. The CDR3, as DNA: TGTGCCAGCAGTCCGGCCCCGGGAAGCGGTCAGCCCAAGCATTTT. It is translated as CASSPAPGSGQPKHF.

The chain links TRBV5-1 to TRBJ1-4, with D possibly being TRBD1 (6 bases). CDR3 length equals 13 residues. Trimming took off 5 bases at V and 4 bases at J, with 9 bases between the two ends. Germline CDR1 reads SGHRS; CDR2 reads YFSETQ. CDR3 amino acids: CASRQGSNEKLFF. CDR3 sequence (DNA): TGCGCCAGCAGACAGGGCAGTAATGAAAAACTGTTTTTT.

Comment on this clonotype: A much more abundant neighbour one base away suggests this may be a read error. The CDR3 nucleotides are TGTGCCAGCCTCTTGGGACGGGGGGCATATGGAGAGACCCAGTACTTC. It specifies CASLLGRGAYGETQYF. This chain joins TRBV6-1 and TRBJ2-5; tentative D call: TRBD2 (7 bases). The CDR3 extends over 16 amino acids. Trimming pared 8 bases from V and 4 bases from J, leaving 23 bases between. Germline-derived CDR1 and CDR2 are MNHNS and SASEGT.

Points on this clonotype: It may be a read error: a sequence one base away is much more abundant. This sequence joins TRBV29-1 and TRBJ2-5; 12 bases match TRBD2. Germline loops: CDR1 SQVTM, CDR2 ANQGSEA. The CDR3 length is 12 residues. CDR3 in amino acids: CSVGLAGEAQYF. DNA of the CDR3: TGCAGCGTTGGACTAGCGGGAGAGGCCCAGTACTTC. Full variable domain (remainder filled in from reference TRBV29-1 and TRBJ2-5): SAVISQKPSRDICQRGTSLTIQCQVDSQVTMMFWYRQQPGQSLTLIATANQGSEATYESGFVIDKFPISRPNLTFSTLTVSNMSPEDSSIYLCSVGLAGEAQYFGPGTRLLVL.

The rearrangement links TRBV24-1 to TRBJ2-1; 8 positions match TRBD1. Germline loops: CDR1 KGHDR, CDR2 SFDVKD. V lost 2 bases, J lost 2 bases, and 4 bases stayed unmatched. The CDR3 is made up of 16 amino acids. CDR3 sequence (DNA): TGTGCCACCAGTGATTCCGGACAGGGTCCCTACAATGAGCAGTTCTTC. It yields the protein CATSDSGQGPYNEQFF.

This chain links TRBV29-1 with TRBJ1-5, with TRBD1 as a possible D gene (6 bases). The CDR3 covers 16 residues. V was cut by 6 bases and J by 4 bases, with 22 bases left in between. The germline V gene has CDR1 SQVTM and CDR2 ANQGSEA. The CDR3 DNA follows: TGCAGCGTCATATACAGGGTCAAGGATAGTAATCAGCCCCAGCATTTT. Its protein is CSVIYRVKDSNQPQHF.

This clonotype was seen many times. The rearrangement links TRBV12-3 or TRBV12-4 to TRBJ2-1, with TRBD2 identical over 12 bases. There are 15 residues in the CDR3. The V and J ends lost 7 bases and 7 bases, in that order; junction bases with no gene match: 8. The CDR3 protein is CASNLAGGPSNEQFF. The CDR3, as DNA: TGTGCCAGCAACCTAGCGGGAGGGCCGTCAAATGAGCAGTTCTTC.

This clonotype was detected a few times. V gene TRBV5-1 combines with J gene TRBJ2-2; D uncertain. There are 14 residues in the CDR3. The ends were cut back, 4 bases at V and 6 bases at J, with 13 bases in the middle. Germline V gives CDR1 SGHRS, CDR2 YFSETQ. CDR3 DNA: TGCGCCAGCAGCCAACAAAGTGTGTCCGGGGAGCTGTTTTTT. This encodes CASSQQSVSGELFF.

This clonotype was seen a few times. The V call is TRBV28, the J call TRBJ2-7; maybe TRBD2 (5 bases). The ends were cut back, 2 bases at V and 5 bases at J, with 13 bases in the middle. Germline-derived CDR1 and CDR2 are MDHEN and SYDVKM. This CDR3 has 14 amino acids. CDR3 sequence: CASSLLGSFNEQYF. The CDR3, as DNA: TGTGCCAGCAGTTTACTTGGGAGCTTCAACGAGCAGTACTTC. Full variable domain (outside the CDR3, taken from reference TRBV28 and TRBJ2-7): DVKVTQSSRYLVKRTGEKVFLECVQDMDHENMFWYRQDPGLGLRLIYFSYDVKMKEKGDIPEGYSVSREKKERFSLILESASTNQTSMYLCASSLLGSFNEQYFGPGTRLTVT.

This clonotype turned up a few times. A junction boundary mismatches the germline segment, possibly from a read error. The V call is TRBV5-4, the J call TRBJ2-1; TRBD2 matches at 12 bases. This CDR3 is built from 16 residues. Germline CDR1 reads SGHNT; CDR2 reads YYREEE (reference sequence). The CDR3 coding sequence is TGTGTCAGCAGCCGCTCGACTAGCGGGAGTGTTAATGAGCAGTTCTTC. Amino acid sequence: CVSSRSTSGSVNEQFF.

Details on this clonotype: As the CDR3 is not closed by the conserved phenylalanine or tryptophan, this likely results from a read error. The rearrangement uses TRBV5-1 and TRBJ2-7, with 9 bases lining up with TRBD2. Germline values: CDR1 SGHRS, CDR2 YFSETQ. The length of the CDR3 is 15 residues. CDR3 sequence (DNA): TGTGCCAGCAGCCCGATCGGTCTAGCGGGATACGAGCAGTACCAC. Translation: CASSPIGLAGYEQYH.

With regard to this clonotype: This could be a read error, since a much larger clone is one nucleotide away. V usage is TRBV10-3 and J usage is TRBJ2-1; a weak D match, TRBD2 (6 bases). V shed 6 bases and J shed 7 bases, with 13 bases lying between them. The V gene's germline CDR1 is ENHRY and CDR2 SYGVKD. The CDR3 covers 13 residues. In DNA form, the CDR3 reads TGTGCCATCAGAGGCGGCGGAGGGAATGAGCAGTTCTTC. It specifies CAIRGGGGNEQFF.

The V and J genes are TRBV5-1 and TRBJ1-1; D possibly corresponds to TRBD1 (6 bases). The CDR3 contains 13 residues. In germline, CDR1 is SGHRS, CDR2 YFSETQ. CDR3 sequence (DNA): TGCGGCACCTCTAACCAGGGGATGACTGAAGCTTTCTTT. This codes for CGTSNQGMTEAFF. The variable domain in full, completed from reference TRBV5-1 and TRBJ1-1, reads KAGVTQTPRYLIKTRGQQVTLSCSPISGHRSVSWYQQTPGQGLQFLFEYFSETQRNKGNFPGRFSGRQFSNSRSEMNVSTLELGDSALYLCGTSNQGMTEAFFGQGTRLTVV.